This TCR beta chain was recorded in a study of memory CD4+ T cells and cytomegalovirus serostatus. Single viable CD3+CD4+CD8-CD45RO+ cells were sorted as the memory CD4+ T cells. Germline CDR1 reads SGHTA; CDR2 reads FQGNSA. The CDR3 spans 14 residues. V lost 5 bases and J lost 6, with 16 bases in between. Study processing details: After removing out-of-frame reads, around 2.2 million distinct TCRbeta sequences remained. Sequenced by immunoSEQ multiplex PCR; TCRdb stores in-frame clones only, minus some. The V and J calls and clone size are taken from that table; D and trimming were inferred from the DNA. The sample includes some 60,000 clones, 70% to 75% of them seen just once.

Sequencing was done on a sample of memory CD4+ T cells from blood. This rearrangement joins TRBV7-2 to TRBJ1-2; D is undetermined. This TCR was sampled from an adult in good health and CMV-seropositive. The CDR3 nucleotides read TGTGCCAGCAGCCCAAGACGGGGTTCTGATGGCTACACCTTC. This codes for CASSPRRGSDGYTF.